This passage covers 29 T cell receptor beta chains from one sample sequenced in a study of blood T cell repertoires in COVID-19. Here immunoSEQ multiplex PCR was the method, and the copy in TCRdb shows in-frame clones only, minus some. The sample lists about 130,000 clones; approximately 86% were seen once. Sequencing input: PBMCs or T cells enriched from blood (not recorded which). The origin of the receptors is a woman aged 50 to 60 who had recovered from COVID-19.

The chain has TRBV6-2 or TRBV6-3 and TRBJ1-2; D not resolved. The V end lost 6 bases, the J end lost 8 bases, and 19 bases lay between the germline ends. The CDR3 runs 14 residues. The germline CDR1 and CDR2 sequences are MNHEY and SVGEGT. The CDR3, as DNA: TGTGCCAGCAGCCCCCCGTGGGAGGCAGAAGGCTACACCTTC. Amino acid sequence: CASSPPWEAEGYTF.

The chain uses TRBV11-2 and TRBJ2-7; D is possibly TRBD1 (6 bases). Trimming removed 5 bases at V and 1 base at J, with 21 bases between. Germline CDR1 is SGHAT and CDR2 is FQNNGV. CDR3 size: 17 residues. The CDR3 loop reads CASSTFKGQYQSYEQYF. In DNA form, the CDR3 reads TGTGCCAGCAGCACCTTTAAAGGACAGTACCAATCCTACGAGCAGTACTTC.

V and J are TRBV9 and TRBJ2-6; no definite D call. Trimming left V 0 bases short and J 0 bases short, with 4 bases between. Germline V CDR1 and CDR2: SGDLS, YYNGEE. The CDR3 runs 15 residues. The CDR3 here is CASSVGSSGANVLTF. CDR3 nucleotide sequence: TGTGCCAGCAGCGTAGGTAGCTCTGGGGCCAACGTCCTGACTTTC.

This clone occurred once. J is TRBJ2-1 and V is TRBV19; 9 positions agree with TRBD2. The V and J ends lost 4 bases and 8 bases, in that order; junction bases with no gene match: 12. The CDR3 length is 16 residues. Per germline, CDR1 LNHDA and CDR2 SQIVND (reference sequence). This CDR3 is CASSKLAGSSLDEQFF. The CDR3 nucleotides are TGTGCCAGTAGTAAACTAGCGGGTTCTTCCTTAGATGAGCAGTTCTTC. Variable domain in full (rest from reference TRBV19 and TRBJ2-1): DGGITQSPKYLFRKEGQNVTLSCEQNLNHDAMYWYRQDPGQGLRLIYYSQIVNDFQKGDIAEGYSVSREKKESFPLTVTSAQKNPTAFYLCASSKLAGSSLDEQFFGPGTRLTVL.

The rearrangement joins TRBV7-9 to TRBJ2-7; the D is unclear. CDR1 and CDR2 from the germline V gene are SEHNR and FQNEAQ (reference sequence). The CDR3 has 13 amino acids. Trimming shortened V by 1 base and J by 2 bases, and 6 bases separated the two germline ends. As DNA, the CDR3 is TGTGCCAGCAGCTTAGGGGCGACCTACGAGCAGTACTTC. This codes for CASSLGATYEQYF.

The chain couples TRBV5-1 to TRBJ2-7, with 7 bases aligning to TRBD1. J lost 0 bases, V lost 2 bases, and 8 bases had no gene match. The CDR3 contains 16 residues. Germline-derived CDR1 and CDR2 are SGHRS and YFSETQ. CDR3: CASSFTQGSGSYEQYF. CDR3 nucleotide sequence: TGCGCCAGCAGCTTTACACAGGGGTCAGGCTCCTACGAGCAGTACTTC.

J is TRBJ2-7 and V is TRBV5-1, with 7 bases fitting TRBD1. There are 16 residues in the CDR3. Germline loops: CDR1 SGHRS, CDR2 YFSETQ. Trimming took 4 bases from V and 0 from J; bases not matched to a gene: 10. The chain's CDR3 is CASSLTGLQNSYEQYF. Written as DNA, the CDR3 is TGCGCCAGCAGCCTGACAGGGCTACAAAACTCCTACGAGCAGTACTTC.

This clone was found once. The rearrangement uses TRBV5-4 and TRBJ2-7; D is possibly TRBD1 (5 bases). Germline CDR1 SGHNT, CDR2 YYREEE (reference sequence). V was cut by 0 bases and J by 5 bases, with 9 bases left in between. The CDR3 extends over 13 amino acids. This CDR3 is CASSLEVGDEQYF. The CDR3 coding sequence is TGTGCCAGCAGCTTGGAGGTAGGGGACGAGCAGTACTTC.

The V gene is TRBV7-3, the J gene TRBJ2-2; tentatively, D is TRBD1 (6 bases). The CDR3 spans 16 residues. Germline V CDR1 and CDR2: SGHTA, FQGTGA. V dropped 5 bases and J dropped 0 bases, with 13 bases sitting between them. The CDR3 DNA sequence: TGTGCCAGCAGCCTACAGGGACCCACGAACACCGGGGAGCTGTTTTTT. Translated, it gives CASSLQGPTNTGELFF.

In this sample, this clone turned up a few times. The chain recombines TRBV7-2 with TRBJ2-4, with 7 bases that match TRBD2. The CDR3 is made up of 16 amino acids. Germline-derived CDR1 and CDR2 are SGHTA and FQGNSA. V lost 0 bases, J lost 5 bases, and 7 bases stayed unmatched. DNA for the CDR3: TGTGCCAGCAGCTTAGCTGGGGGGGGGAGCCAAAACATTCAGTACTTC. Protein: CASSLAGGGSQNIQYF. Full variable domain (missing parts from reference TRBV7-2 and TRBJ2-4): GAGVSQSPSNKVTEKGKDVELRCDPISGHTALYWYRQSLGQGLEFLIYFQGNSAPDKSGLPSDRFSAERTGGSVSTLTIQRTQQEDSAVYLCASSLAGGGSQNIQYFGAGTRLSVL.

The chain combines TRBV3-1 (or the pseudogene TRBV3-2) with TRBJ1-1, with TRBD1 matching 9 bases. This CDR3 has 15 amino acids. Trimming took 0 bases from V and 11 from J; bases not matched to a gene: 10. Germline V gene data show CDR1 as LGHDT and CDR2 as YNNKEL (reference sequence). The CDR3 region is CASSQEGNRGRGAFF. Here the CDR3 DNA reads TGTGCCAGCAGCCAAGAGGGTAACAGGGGGCGTGGCGCTTTCTTT.

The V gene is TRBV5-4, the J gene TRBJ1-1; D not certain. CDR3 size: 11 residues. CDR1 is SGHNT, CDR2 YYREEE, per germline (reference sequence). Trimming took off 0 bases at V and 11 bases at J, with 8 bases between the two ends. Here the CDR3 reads CASSLEGGAFF. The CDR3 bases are TGTGCCAGCAGCTTGGAGGGAGGGGCTTTCTTT.

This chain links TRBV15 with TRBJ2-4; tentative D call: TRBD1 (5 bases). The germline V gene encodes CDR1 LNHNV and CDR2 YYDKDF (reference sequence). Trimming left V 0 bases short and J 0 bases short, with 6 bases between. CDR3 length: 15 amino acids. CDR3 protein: CATSRDRVAKNIQYF. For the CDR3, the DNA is TGTGCCACCAGCAGAGACAGGGTAGCCAAAAACATTCAGTACTTC.

This CDR3 is CASSYLPQGHTGNTIYF. CDR3 sequence (DNA): TGTGCCAGCAGCTATTTACCCCAGGGGCATACTGGAAACACCATATATTTT. V is TRBV11-3 and J is TRBJ1-3; D possibly corresponds to TRBD1 (6 bases). The CDR3 has 17 amino acids. Germline values: CDR1 SGHNT, CDR2 YENEEA. Trimming shortened V by 4 bases and J by 2 bases, and 18 bases separated the two germline ends.

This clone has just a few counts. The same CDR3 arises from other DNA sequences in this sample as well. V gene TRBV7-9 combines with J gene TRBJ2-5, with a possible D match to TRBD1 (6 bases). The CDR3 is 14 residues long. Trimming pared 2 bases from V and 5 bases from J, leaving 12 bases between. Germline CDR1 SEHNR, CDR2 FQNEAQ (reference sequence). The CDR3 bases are TGTGCCAGCAGCTTACAGGGGTCGGGTGAGACCCAGTACTTC. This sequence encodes CASSLQGSGETQYF.

The CDR3 protein is CASSIEGQGGTEAFF. The CDR3, as DNA: TGTGCCAGTAGTATAGAGGGACAGGGGGGCACTGAAGCTTTCTTT. The chain links TRBV19 to TRBJ1-1; 11 bases line up with TRBD1. The V gene end was trimmed by 0 bases and the J gene end by 4 bases; junction bases not matched to a gene: 1. The CDR3 extends over 15 amino acids. From germline, CDR1 is LNHDA and CDR2 SQIVND (reference sequence).

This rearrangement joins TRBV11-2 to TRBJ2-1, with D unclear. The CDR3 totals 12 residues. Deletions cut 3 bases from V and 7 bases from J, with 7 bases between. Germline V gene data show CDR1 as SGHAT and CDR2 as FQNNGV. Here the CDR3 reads CASSFPTNEQFF. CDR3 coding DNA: TGTGCCAGCAGCTTTCCAACAAATGAGCAGTTCTTC.

CDR3 DNA sequence: TGTGCCAGTAGTATATTGGCAGCTACAGGTTCCGGGGAGCTGTTTTTT. The encoded protein is CASSILAATGSGELFF. The chain combines TRBV19 with TRBJ2-2, with D perhaps TRBD1 (5 bases). Looked up from germline, CDR1 is LNHDA and CDR2 is SQIVND (reference sequence). Trimming shortened V by 2 bases and J by 6 bases, and 16 bases separated the two germline ends. The CDR3 consists of 16 residues.

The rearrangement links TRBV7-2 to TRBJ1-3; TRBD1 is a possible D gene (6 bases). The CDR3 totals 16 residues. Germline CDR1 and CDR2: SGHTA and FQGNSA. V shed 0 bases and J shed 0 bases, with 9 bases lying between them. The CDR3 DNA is TGTGCCAGCAGCTTAGCGCAGACAGGCTCTGGAAACACCATATATTTT. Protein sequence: CASSLAQTGSGNTIYF.

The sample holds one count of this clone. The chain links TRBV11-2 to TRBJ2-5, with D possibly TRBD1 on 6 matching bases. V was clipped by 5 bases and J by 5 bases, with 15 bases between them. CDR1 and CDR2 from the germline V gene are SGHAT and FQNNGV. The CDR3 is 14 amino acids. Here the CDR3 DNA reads TGTGCCAGCAGCCCGGTGGGGGCGCGGGAGACCCAGTACTTC. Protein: CASSPVGARETQYF.

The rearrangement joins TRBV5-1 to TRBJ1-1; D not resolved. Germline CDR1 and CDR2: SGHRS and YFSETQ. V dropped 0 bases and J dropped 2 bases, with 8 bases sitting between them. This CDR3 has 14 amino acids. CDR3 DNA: TGCGCCAGCAGCTTGGTGGCAGAAAACACTGAAGCTTTCTTT. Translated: CASSLVAENTEAFF.

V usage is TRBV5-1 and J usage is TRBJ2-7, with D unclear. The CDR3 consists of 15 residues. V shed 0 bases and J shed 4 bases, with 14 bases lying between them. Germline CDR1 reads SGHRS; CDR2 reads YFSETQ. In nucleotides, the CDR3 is TGCGCCAGCAGCTTGGGGCAGGCCAAAAATTACGAGCAGTACTTC. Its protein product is CASSLGQAKNYEQYF. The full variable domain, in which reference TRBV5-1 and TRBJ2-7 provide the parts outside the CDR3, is KAGVTQTPRYLIKTRGQQVTLSCSPISGHRSVSWYQQTPGQGLQFLFEYFSETQRNKGNFPGRFSGRQFSNSRSEMNVSTLELGDSALYLCASSLGQAKNYEQYFGPGTRLTVT.

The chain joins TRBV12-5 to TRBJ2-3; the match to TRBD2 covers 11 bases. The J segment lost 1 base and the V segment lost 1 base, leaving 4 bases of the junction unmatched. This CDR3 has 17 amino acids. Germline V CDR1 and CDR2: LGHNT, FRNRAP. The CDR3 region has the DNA TGTGCTAGTGGTTTGGCCATACTAGCGGGGGGCACAGATACGCAGTATTTT. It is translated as CASGLAILAGGTDTQYF.

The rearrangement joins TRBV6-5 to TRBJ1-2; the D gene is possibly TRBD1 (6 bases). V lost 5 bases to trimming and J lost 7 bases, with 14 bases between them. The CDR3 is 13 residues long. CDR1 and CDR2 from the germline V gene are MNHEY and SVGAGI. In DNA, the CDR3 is TGTGCCAGCAGTCTGACAGGAAAACGTGGCTACACCTTC. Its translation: CASSLTGKRGYTF.

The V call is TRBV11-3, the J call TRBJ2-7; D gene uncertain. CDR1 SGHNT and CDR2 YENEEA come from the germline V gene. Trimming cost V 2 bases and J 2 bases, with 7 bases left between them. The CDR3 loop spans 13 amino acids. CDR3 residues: CASSLQATYEQYF. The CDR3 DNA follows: TGTGCCAGCAGCTTACAAGCGACCTACGAGCAGTACTTC.

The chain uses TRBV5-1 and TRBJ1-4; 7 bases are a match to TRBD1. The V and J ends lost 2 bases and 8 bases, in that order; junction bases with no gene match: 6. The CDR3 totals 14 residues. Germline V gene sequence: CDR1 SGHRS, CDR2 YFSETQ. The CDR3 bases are TGCGCCAGCAGCTTACAGGGGACGGTCGAAAAACTGTTTTTT. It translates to CASSLQGTVEKLFF.

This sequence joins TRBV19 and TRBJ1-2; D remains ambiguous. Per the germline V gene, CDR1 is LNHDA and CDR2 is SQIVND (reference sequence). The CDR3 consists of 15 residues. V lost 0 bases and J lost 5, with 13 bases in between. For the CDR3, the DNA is TGTGCCAGTAGTATAGATCCCCTCACAGCTTATGGCTACACCTTC. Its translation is CASSIDPLTAYGYTF.

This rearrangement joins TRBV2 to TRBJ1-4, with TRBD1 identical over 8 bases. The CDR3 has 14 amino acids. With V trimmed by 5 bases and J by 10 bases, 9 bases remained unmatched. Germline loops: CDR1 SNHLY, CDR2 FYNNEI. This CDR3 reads CASSMGQAKRKLFF. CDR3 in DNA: TGTGCCAGCAGTATGGGACAGGCGAAAAGAAAACTGTTTTTT.

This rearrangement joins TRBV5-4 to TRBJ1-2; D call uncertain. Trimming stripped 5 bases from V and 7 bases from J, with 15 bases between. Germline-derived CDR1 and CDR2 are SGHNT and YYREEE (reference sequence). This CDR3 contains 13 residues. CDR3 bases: TGTGCCAGCAGTAGGGAGGAGAACCGTGGCTACACCTTC. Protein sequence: CASSREENRGYTF.